This T cell receptor (beta chain) was identified in a study of shared clonotypes between healthy human individuals. As for this clone: The antigen remains undetermined.

Study observations and caveats: Generation probability values for non-shared clonotypes were lower than those for clonotypes shared by all four donors.

Authors' data handling: Junction-only sequences produced by ImmunoSEQ had no quality scores, so filtering differed. Sequencing was performed with immunoSEQ multiplex PCR; in TCRdb, only in-frame clones are kept and a portion is missing. Clonal size and the V and J genes are those of that table, whereas D and trimming came from the DNA. The repertoire holds about 1 million clones, with around 75% as singletons. V lost 3 bases, J lost 10 bases, and 11 bases stayed unmatched. Germline V CDR1 and CDR2: ENHRY, SYGVKD. The CDR3 length is 16 residues. The sequence was obtained from a man younger than 30 in good health. This chain links TRBV10-3 with TRBJ2-1; 11 nucleotides agree with TRBD2. Sequences were obtained from memory CD4+ T cells sorted from blood. Described subset: CD45RA-negative fraction. This CDR3 reads CAISDVSGGAFYEQFF. CDR3 sequence (DNA): TGTGCCATCAGTGACGTTAGCGGGGGGGCCTTTTACGAGCAGTTCTTC.